There are many counts of the clone carrying this T cell receptor beta chain. What it binds is unknown. These data come from a study of response to subunit inactivated influenza vaccine. Whole-study results and caveats: Each seasonal influenza vaccination, the authors suggested, recruits few new T cells.

MiXCR, applied by TCRdb to the RT-PCR reads, yields one record per CDR3 protein. The sample lists 450,000 to 700,000 distinct CDR3 sequences, about 14% seen once, with over 8.5% in the top ten. The receptor was isolated from a man aged 45-60 years who received an inactivated influenza vaccine. Source: PBMCs from blood, taken roughly 13 days after vaccination.

CDR3 protein: CASSSQAEGTEAFF. Here the CDR3 DNA reads TGTGCCAGCAGCTCACAGGCAGAAGGGACTGAAGCTTTCTTT. V usage is TRBV7-3 and J usage is TRBJ1-1; perhaps TRBD1 as D (5 bases). V was cut by 4 bases and J by 5 bases, with 14 bases left in between. The CDR3 consists of 14 residues. From germline, CDR1 is SGHTA and CDR2 FQGTGA.